Sequencing of this T cell receptor (beta chain) was carried out in a study of neurological immune-mediated disorders. From the 5' RACE reads, TCRdb called clonotypes with MiXCR, one entry per CDR3 protein. This sample has under 25,000 distinct CDR3 sequences, with about 2.6% found just once. This clonotype has a count of ten or more. The junction had 4 bases not matched to a gene; V was cut back by 7 bases and J by 4 bases. The length of the CDR3 is 13 residues. The chain uses TRBV12-3 or TRBV12-4 and TRBJ2-5, with 9 bases identical to TRBD1. The clonotype originates from a woman between 18 and 29 years old with multiple sclerosis. What was sequenced was PBMCs. The CDR3 DNA sequence: TGTGCCAGCACGACAGGGGGAGGAGAGACCCAGTACTTC. Translating it yields CASTTGGGETQYF.